These 23 T cell receptor beta chains originate from one sample sequenced in a study of blood T cells in healthy people across ages. Through a sample-barcoded 5' primer and a J-beta primer mix, a second PCR was run for roughly 6 to 12 cycles. MiXCR, applied by TCRdb to the 5' RACE reads, yields one record per CDR3 protein. The sample records some 670,000 distinct CDR3 sequences, approximately 52% being singletons. The source material was blood. The source is a woman aged 80 or older in good health.

Turning to this clonotype: The junction differs from germline at one of its ends, possibly a read error. This rearrangement joins TRBV5-1 to TRBJ2-2, with 9 bases fitting TRBD1. Germline loops: CDR1 SGHRS, CDR2 YFSETQ. This CDR3 spans 14 amino acids. The chain's CDR3 is CASSRQGDTGELFF. DNA for the CDR3: TGTGCCAGCAGCCGACAGGGGGACACCGGGGAGCTGTTTTTT.

J is TRBJ1-2 and V is TRBV29-1; no clear D. Germline assignment: CDR1 SQVTM and CDR2 ANQGSEA. V lost 7 bases and J lost 6, with 12 bases in between. This CDR3 has 11 amino acids. CDR3 sequence: CSGVHPNGYTF. The DNA for the CDR3 is TGCAGCGGTGTCCACCCAAATGGCTACACCTTC. Complete variable domain (other parts from reference TRBV29-1 and TRBJ1-2): SAVISQKPSRDICQRGTSLTIQCQVDSQVTMMFWYRQQPGQSLTLIATANQGSEATYESGFVIDKFPISRPNLTFSTLTVSNMSPEDSSIYLCSGVHPNGYTFGSGTRLTVV.

This rearrangement joins TRBV10-3 to TRBJ1-5; 10 bases align to TRBD1. Germline V gene sequence: CDR1 ENHRY, CDR2 SYGVKD. Losses at the gene ends were 5 bases for V and 1 base for J; bases not matched to a gene: 8. The CDR3 is 17 residues long. In DNA form, the CDR3 reads TGTGCCATCAGTCCGGGACAGGGGCGGTGGAGCAATCAGCCCCAGCATTTT. Encoded protein: CAISPGQGRWSNQPQHF.

In this sample, this clonotype turned up once. A much larger clone sits a single nucleotide away, making a read error possible. This chain connects TRBV2 to TRBJ2-7; TRBD2 agrees at 9 bases. This CDR3 has 13 amino acids. The junction had 5 bases not matched to a gene; V was cut back by 4 bases and J by 7 bases. Germline V CDR1 and CDR2: SNHLY, FYNNEI. CDR3 sequence reads: CASSGTSVSEQYF. CDR3 coding DNA: TGTGCCAGCAGTGGGACTAGCGTTAGTGAGCAGTACTTC.

In regard to this clonotype: Since a much larger clone is just one base distant, this may be a read error. The chain uses TRBV2 and TRBJ2-1, with a weak D call TRBD2 (5 bases). The ends were cut back, 7 bases at V and 10 bases at J, with 17 bases in the middle. There are 13 residues in the CDR3. The germline CDR1 and CDR2 sequences are SNHLY and FYNNEI. CDR3 protein: CASKSRGVYEQFF. The DNA for the CDR3 is TGTGCCAGCAAATCCCGGGGAGTGTACGAGCAGTTCTTC.

On this clonotype: A much larger clone lies one base from this, so it may be a read error. J is TRBJ2-3 and V is TRBV9; 7 nucleotides agree with TRBD1. The CDR3 runs 14 residues. Germline CDR1 SGDLS, CDR2 YYNGEE. The V and J ends lost 4 bases and 4 bases, in that order; junction bases with no gene match: 6. The DNA of the CDR3 is TGTGCCAGCAGCATACGGGACAGCGCAGATACGCAGTATTTT. It translates to CASSIRDSADTQYF. Together with reference TRBV9 and TRBJ2-3, the CDR3 gives the full variable domain: DSGVTQTPKHLITATGQRVTLRCSPRSGDLSVYWYQQSLDQGLQFLIQYYNGEERAKGNILERFSAQQFPDLHSELNLSSLELGDSALYFCASSIRDSADTQYFGPGTRLTVL.

This clonotype was counted between two and nine times. This chain links TRBV7-3 with TRBJ2-3, with TRBD1 matching over 10 bases. V trimming: 2 bases; J trimming: 6 bases; junction bases outside the gene matches: 5. The CDR3 length is 15 residues. Germline lookup yields CDR1 SGHTA and CDR2 FQGTGA. The CDR3 region is CASSLSGQGYDTQYF. As DNA, the CDR3 is TGTGCCAGCAGCTTATCGGGACAGGGGTACGATACGCAGTATTTT.

This clonotype has a handful of counts. CDR3 sequence: CASSLGLYPTGELFF. The CDR3 DNA follows: TGTGCCAGCAGTTTAGGGCTCTACCCCACCGGGGAGCTGTTTTTT. The chain links TRBV28 to TRBJ2-2; D gene ambiguous. Germline V lookup: CDR1 MDHEN, CDR2 SYDVKM. The V gene lost 2 bases and the J gene lost 4 bases, with 11 bases spanning the gap. This CDR3 has 15 amino acids.

This clonotype was observed at least ten times. The chain carries TRBV28 and TRBJ2-3; 14 bases agree with TRBD2. The germline gives CDR1 MDHEN, CDR2 SYDVKM. Germline trimming cut 6 bases from V and 1 base from J; bases unmatched to any gene: 6. CDR3 length: 17 residues. The CDR3 protein is CASRGLAGVGRTDTQYF. The CDR3 DNA sequence: TGTGCCAGCAGGGGACTAGCGGGAGTGGGTCGCACAGATACGCAGTATTTT.

V usage is TRBV7-8 and J usage is TRBJ2-2; 7 bases are a match to TRBD2. Trimming removed 1 base from V and 7 bases from J; junction bases left unmatched: 6. This CDR3 is built from 15 residues. In germline, CDR1 is SGHVS, CDR2 FQNEAQ. In DNA, the CDR3 is TGTGCCAGCAGCTTAGATGGGGGGGGGAACGGGGAGCTGTTTTTT. It codes for CASSLDGGGNGELFF.

This clonotype appeared a single time. The chain has TRBV6-6 and TRBJ1-1; D not certain. V lost 7 bases and J lost 6, with 15 bases in between. Germline V gene sequence: CDR1 MNHNY, CDR2 SVGAGI (reference sequence). The CDR3 runs 13 residues. CDR3 nucleotide sequence: TGTGCCAGCACTCCCAGATTAAGCGCTGAAGCTTTCTTT. This codes for CASTPRLSAEAFF.

The gene calls are TRBV5-1 and TRBJ2-7; D gene uncertain. Per the germline V gene, CDR1 is SGHRS and CDR2 is YFSETQ. V lost 3 bases to trimming and J lost 3 bases, with 19 bases between them. The CDR3 spans 16 residues. The DNA for the CDR3 is TGCGCCAGCAGCTCAGGCTCCGTGCAGGATTTCTACGAGCAGTACTTC. Translating gives CASSSGSVQDFYEQYF.

The rearrangement joins TRBV2 to TRBJ2-6; 8 bases map to TRBD1. The CDR3 is made up of 14 amino acids. The ends lost 8 bases at V and 4 bases at J; junction bases unmatched: 4. Germline V gene sequence: CDR1 SNHLY, CDR2 FYNNEI. CDR3 sequence: CASRTGPGANVLTF. CDR3 coding DNA: TGTGCCAGCCGGACAGGGCCCGGGGCCAACGTCCTGACTTTC.

This clonotype was observed once. CDR3 nucleotide sequence: TGCGCCAGCAGCCAGGACGTTAACTATGGCTACACCTTC. It encodes CASSQDVNYGYTF. The V and J genes are TRBV4-3 and TRBJ1-2; D is undetermined. V was cut by 3 bases and J by 1 base, with 6 bases left in between. CDR1 and CDR2 (germline): LGHNA, YSLEER. This CDR3 is built from 13 residues.

Turning to this clonotype: The junction departs from germline at one end; a sequencing error may be responsible. The chain is built from TRBV6-5 and TRBJ2-4; no reliable D call. The CDR3 sequence is 16 residues long. The germline gives CDR1 MNHEY, CDR2 SVGAGI. Here the CDR3 reads CTSSISDPGRKNIQYF. DNA for the CDR3: TGTACCAGCAGTATTTCAGATCCTGGGCGCAAAAACATTCAGTACTTC.

This clonotype was detected many times. The rearrangement uses TRBV5-1 and TRBJ2-1, with 8 bases identical to TRBD1. The CDR3 sequence is 15 residues long. Trimming took 3 bases from V and 5 from J; bases not matched to a gene: 7. Looked up from germline, CDR1 is SGHRS and CDR2 is YFSETQ. DNA of the CDR3: TGCGCCAGCAGCTCGACAGGGGTTCGGCACAATGAGCAGTTCTTC. Its translation: CASSSTGVRHNEQFF.

Regarding this clonotype: One base away lies a much larger clone, so this may be a sequencing read error. This chain joins TRBV6-6 and TRBJ2-5; 11 nucleotides match TRBD2. This CDR3 contains 15 residues. The V gene's germline CDR1 is MNHNY and CDR2 SVGAGI (reference sequence). The V gene end was trimmed by 2 bases and the J gene end by 11 bases; junction bases not matched to a gene: 10. As DNA, the CDR3 is TGTGCCAGCAGTTACCTAGGGACTAGCGGAAATGAGCAGTACTTC. It translates to CASSYLGTSGNEQYF.

This clonotype was seen more than once but under ten times. The rearrangement joins TRBV5-1 to TRBJ1-1, with TRBD1 as a possible D gene (6 bases). The CDR3 contains 13 residues. Looked up from germline, CDR1 is SGHRS and CDR2 is YFSETQ. The V gene lost 4 bases and the J gene lost 4 bases, with 11 bases spanning the gap. CDR3 coding DNA: TGCGCCAGCAGCACGGGGGGGCCCACTGAAGCTTTCTTT. This encodes CASSTGGPTEAFF.

This clonotype was seen many times. The chain recombines TRBV28 with TRBJ2-1; a possible D gene is TRBD2 (5 bases). Between the trimmed V and J ends, which lost 3 bases and 5 bases, there was a span of 8 bases. Germline CDR1 is MDHEN and CDR2 is SYDVKM. CDR3 size: 13 residues. The CDR3 protein is CASSFHGNNEQFF. CDR3 DNA sequence: TGTGCCAGCAGTTTCCACGGGAACAATGAGCAGTTCTTC.

This chain uses TRBV7-2 with TRBJ1-4; D not resolved. Germline V gene data show CDR1 as SGHTA and CDR2 as FQGNSA. V was cut by 4 bases and J by 5 bases, with 8 bases left in between. The CDR3 has 13 amino acids. The CDR3 nucleotides are TGTACCAGCAGCTCTTGGGCAAATGAAAAACTGTTTTTT. This gives the protein CTSSSWANEKLFF.

Note on this clonotype: A single base separates this from a much larger clone, so it may be a read error. CDR3 DNA: TGCGCCAGCAGGATGGACATGATGCACCAAGAGACCCAGTACTTC. Translating gives CASRMDMMHQETQYF. The rearrangement links TRBV5-1 to TRBJ2-5; weak D call: TRBD1 (5 bases). V lost 5 bases, J lost 0 bases, and 14 bases lay in between. Germline V lookup: CDR1 SGHRS, CDR2 YFSETQ. This CDR3 region has 15 residues.

The chain joins TRBV29-1 to TRBJ2-7; unclear D gene. Looked up from germline, CDR1 is SQVTM and CDR2 is ANQGSEA. The V and J ends lost 4 bases and 2 bases respectively, with 9 bases between them. This CDR3 has 12 residues. CDR3 sequence: CSVVGYPYEQYF. The DNA of the CDR3 is TGCAGCGTTGTAGGATACCCCTACGAGCAGTACTTC.

The V call is TRBV20-1, the J call TRBJ2-3; TRBD1 matches at 12 bases. The V and J ends lost 0 bases and 2 bases, in that order; junction bases with no gene match: 3. The CDR3 covers 16 residues. Germline loops: CDR1 DFQATT, CDR2 SNEGSKA (reference sequence). CDR3: CSARDKGQGATDTQYF. CDR3 sequence (DNA): TGCAGTGCTAGAGACAAGGGACAGGGGGCCACAGATACGCAGTATTTT.